The next 21 T cell receptor beta chains were all read from a single sample in a study of prognosis after radiotherapy for stage I lung cancer. Multiplex PCR in two rounds served to amplify TCR beta CDR3 from genomic DNA. The first PCR round targeted every TRBV and TRBJ gene with specific primers. TCRdb independently ran MiXCR on the multiplex PCR reads; one entry per CDR3 protein. The sample gives around 28,000 distinct CDR3 sequences, 40% to 50% of which show up once; 15% to 20% is in the top ten. The sequences come from PBMCs, collected before or after stereotactic body radiation therapy (not recorded which). The origin of the receptors is a donor aged 50 or older with non-small cell lung cancer.

V usage is TRBV30 and J usage is TRBJ2-2; D is possibly TRBD1 (5 bases). V dropped 0 bases and J dropped 1 base, with 9 bases sitting between them. Germline loops: CDR1 GTSNPN, CDR2 SVGIG (reference sequence). This CDR3 has 15 residues. CDR3 DNA sequence: TGTGCCTGGAGTGTAGGCAGGGTGAACACCGGGGAGCTGTTTTTT. Its protein product is CAWSVGRVNTGELFF.

On this clonotype itself: Here the CDR3 omits its conserved ending phenylalanine or tryptophan, so a read error is the likely source. The CDR3, as DNA: TGCGCCAGCAGCATAGCGGTTCTTAGCACAGATACGCAGTATCTT. This encodes CASSIAVLSTDTQYL. The chain is built from TRBV5-1 and TRBJ2-3; D perhaps matches TRBD2 (6 bases). Germline CDR1 and CDR2: SGHRS and YFSETQ. Trimming left V 4 bases short and J 0 bases short, with 12 bases between. CDR3 length: 15 amino acids.

This clonotype was counted many times. This chain uses TRBV5-1 with TRBJ1-1; the D gene is possibly TRBD1 (6 bases). In germline, CDR1 is SGHRS, CDR2 YFSETQ. V was cut by 4 bases and J by 1 base, with 8 bases left in between. This CDR3 spans 13 amino acids. Here the CDR3 reads CASSIQGNTEAFF. The CDR3 DNA is TGCGCCAGCAGCATACAGGGGAACACTGAAGCTTTCTTT.

In this sample, this clonotype turned up many times. CDR3 sequence (DNA): TGTGCCAGCAGCCCCAACACAGATACGCAGTATTTT. This encodes CASSPNTDTQYF. The rearrangement uses TRBV6-1 and TRBJ2-3; unclear D gene. This CDR3 is built from 12 residues. The germline gives CDR1 MNHNS, CDR2 SASEGT. Trimming removed 6 bases at V and 2 bases at J, with 6 bases between.

As concerns this clonotype: A far larger clone is a single base away, which makes a read error likely. V gene TRBV2 combines with J gene TRBJ2-1; 10 nucleotides line up with TRBD1. This CDR3 is built from 15 residues. Germline-derived CDR1 and CDR2 are SNHLY and FYNNEI. The ends lost 10 bases at V and 3 bases at J; junction bases unmatched: 9. CDR3 protein: CANRTGGRNYNEQFF. The DNA of the CDR3 is TGTGCCAACAGGACAGGGGGGAGGAACTACAATGAGCAGTTCTTC.

This chain connects TRBV20-1 to TRBJ2-7; TRBD1 is a possible D gene (6 bases). CDR1 and CDR2 (germline): DFQATT, SNEGSKA (reference sequence). The CDR3 sequence is 14 residues long. V shed 5 bases and J shed 2 bases, with 16 bases lying between them. CDR3 coding DNA: TGCAGTGCTTCTAACAGGGAAAGGACCTACGAGCAGTACTTC. It specifies CSASNRERTYEQYF.

In regard to this clonotype: A far larger clone is only one base removed, so a read error is likely. The chain employs TRBV12-3 or TRBV12-4 and TRBJ2-1, with a tentative D call TRBD2 (5 bases). V was shortened by 3 bases and J by 4 bases, with 13 bases between the two germline ends. The CDR3 runs to 15 residues. CDR3 loop: CASSLTGSVYNEQFF. The CDR3 nucleotides read TGTGCCAGCAGTTTGACGGGATCGGTATACAATGAGCAGTTCTTC.

This clonotype is medium-sized. The V gene is TRBV6-1, the J gene TRBJ2-1; TRBD2 agrees at 11 bases. CDR1 and CDR2 from the germline V gene are MNHNS and SASEGT. This CDR3 region has 14 residues. Trimming at V came to 7 bases and at J to 7 bases, leaving 6 bases not matched to a gene. Here the CDR3 reads CASKRTSGPNEQFF. The CDR3, as DNA: TGTGCCAGCAAAAGGACTAGCGGGCCAAATGAGCAGTTCTTC.

V usage is TRBV28 and J usage is TRBJ2-7; no reliable D call. Germline CDR1 is MDHEN and CDR2 is SYDVKM. This CDR3 has 11 amino acids. V gave up 4 bases and J gave up 4 bases, with 5 bases separating them. The CDR3 reads CASSSVYEQYF. CDR3 sequence (DNA): TGTGCCAGCAGTTCAGTTTACGAGCAGTACTTC.

Turning to this clonotype: A read error may explain this, as a much larger clone is one base away. The chain joins TRBV29-1 to TRBJ1-5, with D possibly being TRBD1 (6 bases). Germline-derived CDR1 and CDR2 are SQVTM and ANQGSEA. The CDR3 has 12 residues. V shed 7 bases and J shed 8 bases, with 15 bases lying between them. CDR3: CSAQDSNKPQHF. The CDR3 DNA reads as TGCAGCGCCCAGGACAGTAATAAGCCCCAGCATTTT.

V usage is TRBV11-2 and J usage is TRBJ2-7; 9 bases map to TRBD1. The length of the CDR3 is 14 residues. CDR1 and CDR2 from the germline V gene are SGHAT and FQNNGV. The ends lost 8 bases at V and 2 bases at J; junction bases unmatched: 7. Here the CDR3 reads CASVGDRAAYEQYF. Here the CDR3 DNA reads TGTGCCAGCGTAGGGGACAGGGCGGCCTACGAGCAGTACTTC.

The genes are TRBV29-1 and TRBJ2-1; the D gene is possibly TRBD2 (6 bases). Between the trimmed V and J ends, which lost 7 bases and 8 bases, there was a span of 18 bases. Per germline, CDR1 SQVTM and CDR2 ANQGSEA. The CDR3 totals 13 residues. This chain's CDR3 is CSAGTPGSYEQFF. DNA of the CDR3: TGCAGCGCCGGGACTCCGGGGAGTTATGAGCAGTTCTTC.

Worth noting for this clonotype: A far larger clone is one nucleotide away, so this likely arose from a read error. The rearrangement links TRBV6-6 to TRBJ2-5; possibly TRBD1 or TRBD2 for D (5 bases each). Deletions cut 0 bases from V and 2 bases from J, with 7 bases between. Per the germline V gene, CDR1 is MNHNY and CDR2 is SVGAGI (reference sequence). This CDR3 has 14 residues. CDR3 amino acids: CASSYSGPQETQYF. CDR3 DNA: TGTGCCAGCAGTTACTCGGGACCTCAAGAGACCCAGTACTTC.

This clonotype occurred a few times. The chain uses TRBV9 and TRBJ1-2; unclear D gene. The CDR3 spans 15 residues. Germline assignment: CDR1 SGDLS and CDR2 YYNGEE. V lost 7 bases and J lost 7, with 23 bases in between. The CDR3 DNA follows: TGTGCCAGCGGAGAACTAGCGGGAGGTTCGGGTGGCTACACCTTC. It translates to CASGELAGGSGGYTF.

In this sample, this clonotype turned up once. A read error is the likely source, as a far larger clone sits one nucleotide away. The chain is built from TRBV6-4 and TRBJ2-2; D is tentatively TRBD1 or TRBD2 (6 bases each). Germline V gene lookup returns CDR1 MRHNA and CDR2 SNTAGT. The CDR3 covers 14 residues. V lost 7 bases and J lost 7, with 16 bases in between. The CDR3 spells CASIKQGRFGELFF. The CDR3 bases are TGTGCCAGCATAAAGCAGGGGAGGTTCGGGGAGCTGTTTTTT.

This clonotype was counted ten times or more. The J gene is TRBJ1-1, the V gene TRBV20-1, with D tentatively TRBD1 (5 bases). The V gene's germline CDR1 is DFQATT and CDR2 SNEGSKA (reference sequence). Trimming took 2 bases from V and 6 from J, leaving 19 bases between them. This CDR3 has 15 residues. In nucleotides, the CDR3 is TGCAGTGCTAGACGGGCTGACGGGGGGAGTTCTGAAGCTTTCTTT. Protein: CSARRADGGSSEAFF.

This clonotype was counted at least ten times. V is TRBV2 and J is TRBJ2-7; 8 bases line up with TRBD1. The CDR3 runs to 14 residues. The V gene's germline CDR1 is SNHLY and CDR2 FYNNEI. With V trimmed by 6 bases and J by 0 bases, 4 bases remained unmatched. CDR3 protein: CASRTGQVSYEQYF. The CDR3 DNA is TGTGCCAGCAGAACGGGACAGGTCTCCTACGAGCAGTACTTC.

This clonotype ranks as medium-sized. The chain has TRBV5-1 and TRBJ2-3; D might be TRBD1 (6 bases). V was pared by 2 bases and J by 2 bases, with 9 bases between. Germline V CDR1 and CDR2: SGHRS, YFSETQ. The CDR3 has 14 residues. The CDR3 loop is CASSFQGITDTQYF. CDR3 nucleotide sequence: TGCGCCAGCAGCTTTCAGGGGATCACAGATACGCAGTATTTT.

This clonotype has a count of ten or more. This rearrangement joins TRBV6-1 to TRBJ2-1; D possibly corresponds to TRBD2 (5 bases). This CDR3 has 15 residues. The germline V and J ends were trimmed by 9 bases and 0 bases, with 15 bases remaining between them. Germline V CDR1 and CDR2: MNHNS, SASEGT. In DNA, the CDR3 is TGTGCCAGTAGTACGGGAACGAGCTCCTACAATGAGCAGTTCTTC. This sequence encodes CASSTGTSSYNEQFF.

To note about this clonotype: Given a much more abundant clone one base away, this may be a read error. CDR3: CANSQNPVNTEAFF. CDR3 nucleotide sequence: TGTGCCAACAGCCAAAATCCCGTTAACACTGAAGCTTTCTTT. This chain connects TRBV4-2 to TRBJ1-1; D not certain. This CDR3 has 14 amino acids. Germline values: CDR1 LGHNA, CDR2 YNFKEQ.

The V call is TRBV27, the J call TRBJ2-2; no definite D call. The V gene's germline CDR1 is MNHEY and CDR2 SMNVEV (reference sequence). V lost 7 bases to trimming and J lost 3 bases, with 18 bases between them. This CDR3 region has 16 residues. CDR3 DNA sequence: TGTGCCAGCAAAACTGGAGTGTGGACCCACACCGGGGAGCTGTTTTTT. Translation: CASKTGVWTHTGELFF.